These 15 T cell receptor beta chains came from one sample sequenced in a study of OX40 agonist ivuxolimab in advanced cancers. Measured with immunoSEQ multiplex PCR; TCRdb has only the in-frame clones, and not every one. Here the sample spans fewer than 70,000 clones, around 80% being singletons. The specimen was CD4+ or CD8+ T cells sorted from blood, collected in a trial of the OX40 agonist ivuxolimab. The receptors here all came from an adult with an advanced solid tumor such as melanoma, head and neck, liver or kidney cancer.

The gene calls are TRBV11-2 and TRBJ2-5; perhaps D is TRBD1 or TRBD2 (5 bases each). In germline, CDR1 is SGHAT, CDR2 FQNNGV. The length of the CDR3 is 15 residues. V gave up 1 base and J gave up 0 bases, with 9 bases separating them. The CDR3 spells CASSLVGVDQETQYF. The CDR3 DNA is TGTGCCAGCAGCTTAGTGGGGGTCGACCAAGAGACCCAGTACTTC.

The gene calls are TRBV19 and TRBJ2-1; D gene ambiguous. V was clipped by 5 bases and J by 0 bases, with 17 bases between them. Germline CDR1 LNHDA, CDR2 SQIVND (reference sequence). The CDR3 is made up of 17 amino acids. The CDR3 region is CASSRDQRSSSYNEQFF. The CDR3 DNA follows: TGTGCCAGTAGTCGAGATCAAAGATCGAGCTCCTACAATGAGCAGTTCTTC.

The CDR3 region is CASRGGVEEQYF. CDR3 in DNA: TGTGCCAGCAGAGGAGGGGTGGAAGAGCAGTACTTC. V and J are TRBV6-1 and TRBJ2-7; tentatively, D is TRBD2 (6 bases). Trimming took 6 bases from V and 7 from J, leaving 13 bases between them. Germline CDR1 and CDR2: MNHNS and SASEGT. This CDR3 has 12 amino acids.

The rearrangement joins TRBV5-1 to TRBJ2-1; 13 bases map to TRBD2. CDR1 is SGHRS and CDR2 is YFSETQ in the germline V gene. The J segment lost 8 bases and the V segment lost 2 bases, leaving 13 bases of the junction unmatched. This CDR3 contains 18 residues. Here the CDR3 DNA reads TGCGCCAGCAGCTTTGGTACTAGCGGGGGGGCGAATGTGCATGAGCAGTTCTTC. Amino acid sequence: CASSFGTSGGANVHEQFF.

This clone showed up just a few times. The rearrangement uses TRBV18 and TRBJ2-3, with D possibly TRBD2 on 6 matching bases. From germline, CDR1 is KGHSH and CDR2 LQKENI. This CDR3 comprises 15 residues. Trimming took 10 bases from V and 0 from J, leaving 17 bases between them. CDR3 DNA sequence: TGTGCCACCTTAGGATGGGACTCTAGCACAGATACGCAGTATTTT. Translating it yields CATLGWDSSTDTQYF.

The J gene is TRBJ2-5, the V gene TRBV6-5; TRBD2 matches 7 bases. With 2 bases clipped from V and 0 bases from J, the junction kept 0 bases outside the gene matches. Germline CDR1 MNHEY, CDR2 SVGAGI. CDR3 length: 14 residues. The CDR3 sequence: CASSYGGDQETQYF. CDR3 DNA: TGTGCCAGCAGTTACGGGGGGGACCAAGAGACCCAGTACTTC.

V usage is TRBV2 and J usage is TRBJ2-7, with TRBD1 identical over 8 bases. Germline V gives CDR1 SNHLY, CDR2 FYNNEI. The CDR3 totals 14 residues. The J segment lost 6 bases and the V segment lost 4 bases, leaving 8 bases of the junction unmatched. CDR3 region: CASSVQGQGLEQYF. CDR3 bases: TGTGCCAGCAGTGTTCAAGGACAGGGACTCGAGCAGTACTTC.

This clone occurred a few times. V and J are TRBV7-9 and TRBJ2-3, with D perhaps matching TRBD2 (6 bases). The CDR3 length is 14 residues. Germline CDR1 and CDR2: SEHNR and FQNEAQ (reference sequence). Between the trimmed V and J ends, which lost 1 base and 4 bases, there was a span of 9 bases. In nucleotides, the CDR3 is TGTGCCAGCAGCTTAGTCGGGAGCGCAGATACGCAGTATTTT. Translated: CASSLVGSADTQYF. Using reference TRBV7-9 and TRBJ2-3 for the parts outside the CDR3, the full variable domain is DTGVSQNPRHKITKRGQNVTFRCDPISEHNRLYWYRQTLGQGPEFLTYFQNEAQLEKSRLLSDRFSAERPKGSFSTLEIQRTEQGDSAMYLCASSLVGSADTQYFGPGTRLTVL.

The gene calls are TRBV9 and TRBJ2-2; TRBD1 matches at 8 bases. Per germline, CDR1 SGDLS and CDR2 YYNGEE. This CDR3 has 14 amino acids. With V trimmed by 4 bases and J by 5 bases, 4 bases remained unmatched. The CDR3 is CASSIRQGTGELFF. The CDR3 nucleotides read TGTGCCAGCAGCATTCGACAGGGGACCGGGGAGCTGTTTTTT. Looking up the rest from reference TRBV9 and TRBJ2-2 gives the full variable domain: DSGVTQTPKHLITATGQRVTLRCSPRSGDLSVYWYQQSLDQGLQFLIQYYNGEERAKGNILERFSAQQFPDLHSELNLSSLELGDSALYFCASSIRQGTGELFFGEGSRLTVL.

J is TRBJ2-4 and V is TRBV19; D is undetermined. Germline V gives CDR1 LNHDA, CDR2 SQIVND (reference sequence). Trimming took off 5 bases at V and 2 bases at J, with 10 bases between the two ends. The CDR3 length is 14 residues. The CDR3 reads CASSYSFSKNIQYF. Here the CDR3 DNA reads TGTGCCAGTAGTTACAGTTTTTCCAAAAACATTCAGTACTTC.

J is TRBJ1-6 and V is TRBV5-4; D gene ambiguous. Trimming stripped 0 bases from V and 9 bases from J, with 10 bases between. The germline V gene has CDR1 SGHNT and CDR2 YYREEE (reference sequence). There are 14 residues in the CDR3. The CDR3 nucleotides are TGTGCCAGCAGCTTGGAGGGTTCGGCTTCACCCCTCCACTTT. Amino acids: CASSLEGSASPLHF.

A single count supports this clone. V and J are TRBV10-3 and TRBJ2-3; D tentatively reads TRBD1 or TRBD2 (7 bases each). Germline loops: CDR1 ENHRY, CDR2 SYGVKD. Trimming took 7 bases from V and 8 from J, leaving 19 bases between them. The CDR3 runs 14 residues. The CDR3 DNA reads TGTGCCATCACCCCGAGCCCAGGGGGGGGTACGCAGTATTTT. The encoded protein is CAITPSPGGGTQYF.

The chain links TRBV29-1 to TRBJ2-5; 8 positions match TRBD1. This CDR3 comprises 15 residues. The germline V gene encodes CDR1 SQVTM and CDR2 ANQGSEA. Germline trimming cut 1 base from V and 7 bases from J; bases unmatched to any gene: 11. CDR3 protein: CSVEVSGTGLGTQYF. The CDR3 DNA is TGCAGCGTTGAAGTTTCGGGGACAGGATTGGGGACCCAGTACTTC.

This chain connects TRBV6-5 to TRBJ2-7; 13 nucleotides agree with TRBD2. J lost 6 bases, V lost 5 bases, and 7 bases had no gene match. The CDR3 contains 15 residues. CDR1 is MNHEY, CDR2 SVGAGI, per germline. The CDR3 here is CASSPGLAGVSEQYF. As DNA, the CDR3 is TGTGCCAGCAGTCCAGGACTAGCGGGAGTAAGCGAGCAGTACTTC.

Concerning this clone itself: A read error may account for a junction end that differs from germline. This sequence joins TRBV7-7 and TRBJ1-4; no clear D gene. The CDR3 covers 13 residues. In germline, CDR1 is SSHAT, CDR2 FNYEAQ (reference sequence). The CDR3 DNA reads TGTGCTAGCAGCTTTGGCAGATTTGAAAAACTGTTTTTT. This translates into CASSFGRFEKLFF.